The 26 T cell receptor beta chains below come from one sample, sequenced in a study of Graves' ophthalmopathy and Graves' hyperthyroidism. From RNA, the CDR3 regions of TCR beta chains were amplified and sequenced. Following a first-round RT-PCR that used HTBI primers, a second-round multiplex PCR was carried out. MiXCR was run by TCRdb on the multiplex PCR reads, yielding one entry per CDR3 protein. The top ten clones hold more than 3% of a sample with 660,000 or so distinct CDR3 sequences, more than 40% of them seen once. Sequences were obtained from peripheral blood. The source of these receptors is an adult man with Graves' ophthalmopathy.

This rearrangement joins TRBV24-1 to TRBJ1-5; D not certain. The CDR3 has 12 residues. Looked up from germline, CDR1 is KGHDR and CDR2 is SFDVKD. V lost 9 bases to trimming and J lost 0 bases, with 5 bases between them. CDR3 region: CATGVSNQPQHF. The DNA for the CDR3 is TGTGCCACCGGGGTTAGCAATCAGCCCCAGCATTTT.

This clonotype was counted once. The V call is TRBV19, the J call TRBJ2-5; 10 bases line up with TRBD1. V dropped 7 bases and J dropped 0; count of bases not matched to a gene: 8. CDR1 LNHDA and CDR2 SQIVND come from the germline V gene (reference sequence). CDR3 size: 16 residues. In DNA form, the CDR3 reads TGTGCCAGTACCTACGGGACAGGGGAATACCAAGAGACCCAGTACTTC. Translated, it gives CASTYGTGEYQETQYF.

The CDR3 DNA follows: TGTGCCAGCAGTTCATCCTTCCTGGCCCAGTACTTC. Protein product: CASSSSFLAQYF. V and J are TRBV6-2 or TRBV6-3 and TRBJ2-5; D is ambiguous. The V gene's germline CDR1 is MNHEY and CDR2 SVGEGT. Between the trimmed V and J ends, which lost 4 bases and 9 bases, there was a span of 12 bases. This CDR3 is 12 amino acids long.

On this clonotype: A clone one base away is much larger, so this may be a read error. V gene TRBV10-3 combines with J gene TRBJ1-1; D gene ambiguous. The V and J ends lost 10 bases and 1 base respectively, with 13 bases between them. The CDR3 spans 13 residues. Germline V gene data show CDR1 as ENHRY and CDR2 as SYGVKD. This chain's CDR3 is CASSDRWNTEAFF. The CDR3 DNA is TGTGCCAGCAGCGATAGGTGGAACACTGAAGCTTTCTTT.

The chain joins TRBV7-9 to TRBJ1-3, with no clear D. The CDR3 consists of 14 residues. Per the germline V gene, CDR1 is SEHNR and CDR2 is FQNEAQ (reference sequence). The ends were cut back, 3 bases at V and 6 bases at J, with 12 bases in the middle. CDR3 protein: CASSFGEPTNTIYF. In DNA, the CDR3 is TGTGCCAGCAGCTTTGGGGAGCCCACAAACACCATATATTTT.

This clonotype was picked up a small number of times. The chain combines TRBV13 with TRBJ1-5, with 7 bases that match TRBD1. Germline assignment: CDR1 PRHDT and CDR2 FYEKMQ (reference sequence). The V segment lost 5 bases and the J segment 4 bases; nucleotides outside the gene matches: 5. CDR3 length equals 14 residues. The CDR3 DNA follows: TGTGCCAGCAGCCGAGGGACAGTTAATCAGCCCCAGCATTTT. Protein sequence: CASSRGTVNQPQHF. Looking up the rest from reference TRBV13 and TRBJ1-5 gives the full variable domain: AAGVIQSPRHLIKEKRETATLKCYPIPRHDTVYWYQQGPGQDPQFLISFYEKMQSDKGSIPDRFSAQQFSDYHSELNMSSLELGDSALYFCASSRGTVNQPQHFGDGTRLSIL.

This clonotype occurred many times. The gene calls are TRBV29-1 and TRBJ1-1; 8 bases agree with TRBD1. The junction had 5 bases not matched to a gene; V was cut back by 7 bases and J by 4 bases. The CDR3 is 12 amino acids. Germline V CDR1 and CDR2: SQVTM, ANQGSEA. For the CDR3, the DNA is TGCAGCGCCAACAGGGGGGGCACTGAAGCTTTCTTT. It specifies CSANRGGTEAFF.

In the case of this clonotype: A read error may be the cause here, since a much bigger clone is one base away. The rearrangement links TRBV2 to TRBJ2-5, with D unclear. The CDR3 covers 13 residues. Trimming removed 1 base from V and 1 base from J, with 4 bases in between. The V gene's germline CDR1 is SNHLY and CDR2 FYNNEI. The CDR3 nucleotides are TGTGCCAGCAGTGAAGGGGCCCAAGAGACCCAGTACTTC. Translation: CASSEGAQETQYF.

The gene calls are TRBV25-1 and TRBJ2-3; D possibly corresponds to TRBD2 (7 bases). Trimming cost V 1 base and J 4 bases, with 15 bases left between them. Germline CDR1 reads MGHDK; CDR2 reads SYGVNS. The length of the CDR3 is 16 residues. This CDR3 reads CASSEWEGGRADTQYF. The CDR3 DNA sequence: TGTGCCAGCAGTGAATGGGAGGGGGGGCGCGCAGATACGCAGTATTTT.

The chain links TRBV10-3 to TRBJ2-3, with 7 bases fitting TRBD2. CDR3 length: 14 residues. Looked up from germline, CDR1 is ENHRY and CDR2 is SYGVKD. The ends lost 5 bases at V and 1 base at J; junction bases unmatched: 3. CDR3 nucleotides: TGTGCCATCAGTAGCGGGATCGGCACAGATACGCAGTATTTT. Its translation is CAISSGIGTDTQYF.

The V gene is TRBV2, the J gene TRBJ1-5, with D hard to call. Trimming took 3 bases from V and 11 from J, leaving 14 bases between them. The CDR3 is 13 residues long. The germline V gene encodes CDR1 SNHLY and CDR2 FYNNEI. The CDR3 DNA reads as TGTGCCAGCAGTGATTGGACCAGGCGGGCCCAGCATTTT. This sequence encodes CASSDWTRRAQHF.

This clonotype was counted once. This sequence joins TRBV19 and TRBJ2-5; no clear D gene. Germline V gene data show CDR1 as LNHDA and CDR2 as SQIVND (reference sequence). The length of the CDR3 is 14 residues. V was cut by 9 bases and J by 5 bases, with 19 bases left in between. The CDR3 nucleotides read TGTGCCAGCTCACCACCCGCCCAGGATGAGACCCAGTACTTC. Protein product: CASSPPAQDETQYF.

This clonotype showed up many times. The chain employs TRBV20-1 and TRBJ2-6; D may be TRBD1 (5 bases). The germline gives CDR1 DFQATT, CDR2 SNEGSKA (reference sequence). V shed 1 base and J shed 4 bases, with 8 bases lying between them. This CDR3 contains 14 residues. The CDR3 DNA sequence: TGCAGTGCTAGAGCAACAGGAGGGGCCAACGTCCTGACTTTC. Protein product: CSARATGGANVLTF.

The V call is TRBV9, the J call TRBJ2-2; TRBD1 matches 9 bases. Trimming took 2 bases from V and 5 from J; bases not matched to a gene: 1. This CDR3 is 14 amino acids long. CDR1 and CDR2 from the germline V gene are SGDLS and YYNGEE. DNA for the CDR3: TGTGCCAGCAGCGTTGGGACAGGGACCGGGGAGCTGTTTTTT. Protein sequence: CASSVGTGTGELFF.

This clonotype was recorded at least ten times. The chain uses TRBV12-3 or TRBV12-4 and TRBJ1-1, with 12 bases that match TRBD1. The CDR3 sequence is 15 residues long. The ends lost 2 bases at V and 11 bases at J; junction bases unmatched: 9. CDR3 sequence reads: CASSLSSGTGGRAFF. DNA for the CDR3: TGTGCCAGCAGTTTATCCTCCGGGACAGGGGGCCGTGCTTTCTTT.

The rearrangement links TRBV25-1 to TRBJ2-7; perhaps TRBD1 as D (5 bases). Trimming stripped 4 bases from V and 3 bases from J, with 16 bases between. Germline-derived CDR1 and CDR2 are MGHDK and SYGVNS. The CDR3 runs 15 residues. The CDR3 reads CASSASDSAVYEQYF. The CDR3 coding sequence is TGTGCCAGCAGTGCTAGTGACAGCGCCGTCTACGAGCAGTACTTC.

There are many counts of this clonotype. One junction end disagrees with the germline gene, perhaps due to a read error. The chain is built from TRBV20-1 and TRBJ2-7; D is unresolved. CDR1 is DFQATT, CDR2 SNEGSKA, per germline (reference sequence). There are 11 residues in the CDR3. The CDR3 DNA follows: TGCAGTGCTCCTGACGGTCGTGGTCTTAACTTC. Translating it yields CSAPDGRGLNF.

This clonotype was found many times. This rearrangement joins TRBV7-9 to TRBJ2-2, with D unresolved. The CDR3 sequence is 13 residues long. The V gene lost 9 bases and the J gene lost 3 bases, with 11 bases spanning the gap. Germline V CDR1 and CDR2: SEHNR, FQNEAQ (reference sequence). CDR3 nucleotides: TGTGCCAGTCCCCCATCTTACACCGGGGAGCTGTTTTTT. This gives the protein CASPPSYTGELFF.

This sequence joins TRBV7-9 and TRBJ2-5, with TRBD1 matching over 9 bases. Per the germline V gene, CDR1 is SEHNR and CDR2 is FQNEAQ (reference sequence). This CDR3 contains 15 residues. J gave up 8 bases and V 8 bases, and 15 bases lay outside the gene matches. CDR3 sequence reads: CASGLPPGTGSTQYF. In DNA, the CDR3 is TGTGCCAGCGGACTTCCCCCCGGGACAGGGAGCACCCAGTACTTC.

About this clonotype itself: This may arise from a read error, as a much more abundant clone is one base away. The CDR3 does not close with the conserved phenylalanine or tryptophan, likely indicating a read error. This sequence joins TRBV7-9 and TRBJ2-7; maybe TRBD2 (5 bases). Germline V CDR1 and CDR2: SEHNR, FQNEAQ (reference sequence). This CDR3 is 12 amino acids long. V shed 3 bases and J shed 5 bases, with 8 bases lying between them. CDR3 loop: CASSFRGNEQYL. The CDR3 coding sequence is TGTGCCAGCAGCTTTCGGGGTAACGAGCAGTACCTC.

The V call is TRBV25-1, the J call TRBJ2-6; 10 bases line up with TRBD1. The CDR3 contains 19 residues. The germline V gene encodes CDR1 MGHDK and CDR2 SYGVNS. V was clipped by 5 bases and J by 3 bases; unmatched bases: 13. This chain's CDR3 is CASSFDRDRGFFGANVLTF. CDR3 coding DNA: TGTGCCAGCAGTTTCGACCGGGACAGGGGATTCTTTGGGGCCAACGTCCTGACTTTC.

The V and J genes are TRBV25-1 and TRBJ2-7, with 9 bases lining up with TRBD2. Looked up from germline, CDR1 is MGHDK and CDR2 is SYGVNS. The V gene end was trimmed by 4 bases and the J gene end by 0 bases; junction bases not matched to a gene: 13. There are 18 residues in the CDR3. CDR3 amino acids: CASSARPLLAGTSYEQYF. The CDR3 DNA sequence: TGTGCCAGCAGTGCTAGACCCCTACTAGCGGGTACCTCCTACGAGCAGTACTTC.

CDR3: CAIKGTGEKLFF. CDR3 DNA: TGTGCCATCAAGGGGACAGGGGAAAAACTGTTTTTT. The V gene is TRBV10-3, the J gene TRBJ1-4; TRBD1 agrees at 9 bases. This CDR3 contains 12 residues. V lost 7 bases to trimming and J lost 8 bases; unmatched junction nucleotides: 2. CDR1 is ENHRY, CDR2 SYGVKD, per germline.

Ten or more counts support this clonotype. The gene calls are TRBV20-1 and TRBJ1-1; no clear D. The CDR3 is made up of 10 amino acids. V dropped 6 bases and J dropped 4 bases, with 6 bases sitting between them. The V gene's germline CDR1 is DFQATT and CDR2 SNEGSKA (reference sequence). The CDR3 spells CSAAPTEAFF. The CDR3 DNA follows: TGCAGTGCAGCCCCCACTGAAGCTTTCTTT.

This clonotype was counted a few times. The CDR3 coding sequence is TGTGCCAGCAGCCACTCGACAGGGGCACCCTACGAGCAGTACTTC. Amino acid sequence: CASSHSTGAPYEQYF. V usage is TRBV4-2 and J usage is TRBJ2-7; 8 positions match TRBD1. The length of the CDR3 is 15 residues. J lost 2 bases, V lost 3 bases, and 6 bases had no gene match. Per the germline V gene, CDR1 is LGHNA and CDR2 is YNFKEQ.

Concerning this clonotype itself: This may arise from a read error, as a much more abundant clone is one base away. The J gene is TRBJ1-1, the V gene TRBV5-5; D might be TRBD1 (5 bases). V dropped 6 bases and J dropped 6 bases, with 9 bases sitting between them. From germline, CDR1 is SGHKS and CDR2 YYEKEE (reference sequence). This CDR3 has 11 amino acids. CDR3 protein: CASNLGAEAFF. CDR3 bases: TGTGCCAGCAATTTGGGGGCTGAAGCTTTCTTT.